The 14 T cell receptor beta chains given below trace back to one sample, sequenced in a study of PD-L1 blockade in urothelial cancer. Some clones are missing from TCRdb's copy, which holds only in-frame ones; the method was immunoSEQ multiplex PCR. The sample lists tens of thousands of clones, around 81% occurring once. Documented time point: pretreatment peripheral blood. The sample was PBMCs, taken around atezolizumab (anti-PD-L1) treatment. The receptors were gathered from a man older than 75 with urothelial cancer.

This chain's CDR3 is CASNPAPGQGLDTQYF. The CDR3 DNA reads TGTGCCAGCAACCCTGCGCCGGGACAGGGGTTGGATACGCAGTATTTT. V gene TRBV5-6 combines with J gene TRBJ2-3, with TRBD1 matching over 10 bases. This CDR3 has 16 amino acids. Germline V gene lookup returns CDR1 SGHDT and CDR2 YYEEEE. V lost 6 bases to trimming and J lost 6 bases; unmatched junction nucleotides: 13.

The table lists this clone with a count of one. This rearrangement joins TRBV21-1 to TRBJ2-1; the D call of TRBD1 is as the table states it, not checked on the DNA. TRBV21-1 is noted as a pseudogene. This CDR3 contains 14 residues. This chain's CDR3 is CASRQGMKDNEQFF. As DNA, the CDR3 is TGTGCCAGCAGACAGGGGATGAAGGACAATGAGCAGTTCTTC.

The gene calls are TRBV6-5 and TRBJ2-3; 9 bases are shared with TRBD2. Germline loops: CDR1 MNHEY, CDR2 SVGAGI. The CDR3 is 14 residues long. The ends lost 5 bases at V and 4 bases at J; junction bases unmatched: 4. CDR3 nucleotides: TGTGCCAGCAGTAGACTAGCGGCGGCAGATACGCAGTATTTT. It yields the protein CASSRLAAADTQYF.

The gene calls are TRBV7-6 and TRBJ1-2; TRBD1 aligns across 12 bases. With V trimmed by 0 bases and J by 4 bases, 3 bases remained unmatched. CDR3 length equals 16 residues. Germline V lookup: CDR1 SGHVS, CDR2 FNYEAQ. CDR3 sequence reads: CASSLAGTGGAYGYTF. The DNA for the CDR3 is TGTGCCAGCAGCTTAGCGGGGACAGGGGGCGCCTATGGCTACACCTTC.

The V gene is TRBV28, the J gene TRBJ1-3, with 9 bases aligning to TRBD1. Germline CDR1 is MDHEN and CDR2 is SYDVKM. This CDR3 comprises 16 residues. Trimming at V came to 1 base and at J to 0 bases, leaving 1 base not matched to a gene. The CDR3 spells CASSLLGQGSGNTIYF. For the CDR3, the DNA is TGTGCCAGCAGTTTATTGGGACAGGGCTCTGGAAACACCATATATTTT.

This chain connects TRBV5-6 to TRBJ2-5, with TRBD2 as a possible D gene (5 bases). V shed 0 bases and J shed 5 bases, with 14 bases lying between them. Per germline, CDR1 SGHDT and CDR2 YYEEEE. The CDR3 sequence is 15 residues long. CDR3 sequence (DNA): TGTGCCAGCAGCTTGGATAGCGCAATCGCGGAGACCCAGTACTTC. This codes for CASSLDSAIAETQYF.

V gene TRBV11-2 combines with J gene TRBJ1-3; D is possibly TRBD1 (6 bases). Trimming shortened V by 2 bases and J by 2 bases, and 16 bases separated the two germline ends. Germline CDR1 and CDR2: SGHAT and FQNNGV. The CDR3 extends over 17 amino acids. CDR3 sequence (DNA): TGTGCCAGCAGCTTACGTCCAGGGACATCACCTGGAAACACCATATATTTT. Its translation is CASSLRPGTSPGNTIYF.

The chain joins TRBV9 to TRBJ1-2; D possibly corresponds to TRBD1 (5 bases). Trimming cost V 4 bases and J 2 bases, with 15 bases left between them. Germline V lookup: CDR1 SGDLS, CDR2 YYNGEE. The CDR3 extends over 15 amino acids. The CDR3 spells CASSPRVGGNYGYTF. The DNA of the CDR3 is TGTGCCAGCAGCCCCCGGGTGGGGGGAAACTATGGCTACACCTTC. The whole variable domain, remainder taken from reference TRBV9 and TRBJ1-2, is DSGVTQTPKHLITATGQRVTLRCSPRSGDLSVYWYQQSLDQGLQFLIQYYNGEERAKGNILERFSAQQFPDLHSELNLSSLELGDSALYFCASSPRVGGNYGYTFGSGTRLTVV.

The chain has TRBV4-1 and TRBJ1-5; D uncertain. The ends were cut back, 3 bases at V and 5 bases at J, with 11 bases in the middle. Germline V CDR1 and CDR2: MGHRA, YSYEKL. CDR3 length: 14 residues. The CDR3 region is CASSHRHTDQPQHF. The CDR3 DNA is TGCGCCAGCAGCCACAGACATACTGATCAGCCCCAGCATTTT.

This clone was counted between two and nine times. The chain joins TRBV30 to TRBJ2-7; D is perhaps TRBD1 (5 bases). CDR3 length equals 13 residues. Trimming took off 0 bases at V and 5 bases at J, with 11 bases between the two ends. Looked up from germline, CDR1 is GTSNPN and CDR2 is SVGIG (reference sequence). The CDR3 protein is CAWSVRGSHEQYF. The CDR3, as DNA: TGTGCCTGGAGTGTAAGGGGCAGCCACGAGCAGTACTTC.

The genes are TRBV29-1 and TRBJ2-3; TRBD1 matches at 10 bases. V lost 1 base and J lost 3; bases outside the gene matches: 4. CDR1 SQVTM and CDR2 ANQGSEA come from the germline V gene. The CDR3 extends over 15 amino acids. The DNA for the CDR3 is TGCAGCGTTGAAGCGACAGGGGGCCGGACAGATACGCAGTATTTT. Protein product: CSVEATGGRTDTQYF.

V and J are TRBV5-1 and TRBJ1-3; 7 bases are shared with TRBD1. This CDR3 spans 15 amino acids. J lost 0 bases, V lost 3 bases, and 3 bases had no gene match. The germline V gene has CDR1 SGHRS and CDR2 YFSETQ. The chain's CDR3 is CASSWTGISGNTIYF. CDR3 nucleotide sequence: TGCGCCAGCAGCTGGACAGGTATCTCTGGAAACACCATATATTTT.

Written as DNA, the CDR3 is TGTGCCAGCCGGACTAGCGGTCAGACAGATACGCAGTATTTT. Translated: CASRTSGQTDTQYF. The chain links TRBV11-2 to TRBJ2-3; TRBD2 agrees at 10 bases. Looked up from germline, CDR1 is SGHAT and CDR2 is FQNNGV. The V gene end was trimmed by 8 bases and the J gene end by 3 bases; junction bases not matched to a gene: 5. The CDR3 spans 14 residues.

The chain uses TRBV4-1 and TRBJ1-2; 12 bases align to TRBD1. The CDR3 consists of 16 residues. With V trimmed by 3 bases and J by 8 bases, 10 bases remained unmatched. Germline-derived CDR1 and CDR2 are MGHRA and YSYEKL. CDR3 DNA: TGCGCCAGCAGCCAGGGGACAGGGGGCACAGAAACCGGCTACACCTTC. It specifies CASSQGTGGTETGYTF.